One sample yielded the 21 T cell receptor beta chains listed below, sequenced in a study of T cells in Graves' hyperthyroidism and ophthalmopathy. The CDR3 regions of TCR beta were amplified from RNA transcripts. With the HTBI primer set, the TCR CDR3 went through a first round of RT-PCR. TCRdb reprocessed the multiplex PCR reads via MiXCR and lists one record per CDR3 protein. This repertoire shows roughly 240,000 distinct CDR3 sequences, about 25% found once; its top ten account for roughly 40%. Sequenced input: blood. These receptors were obtained from a woman aged 40 to 55 with Graves' ophthalmopathy.

In this sample, this clonotype turned up a few times. This rearrangement joins TRBV18 to TRBJ1-6; D ambiguous. Germline V gene sequence: CDR1 KGHSH, CDR2 LQKENI. The V end lost 5 bases, the J end lost 0 bases, and 11 bases lay between the germline ends. The CDR3 is made up of 16 amino acids. The CDR3 sequence: CASSSTPSSYNSPLHF. The DNA for the CDR3 is TGTGCCAGCTCATCGACCCCGAGCTCCTATAATTCACCCCTCCACTTT.

This clonotype was counted a few times. The rearrangement joins TRBV14 to TRBJ2-5; TRBD1 or TRBD2 may be the D gene (5 bases each). The ends were cut back, 2 bases at V and 4 bases at J, with 11 bases in the middle. This CDR3 comprises 14 residues. CDR1 SGHDN and CDR2 FVKESK come from the germline V gene. CDR3 loop: CASSQSGRRETQYF. The CDR3 DNA follows: TGTGCCAGCAGCCAATCGGGGCGCAGAGAGACCCAGTACTTC.

This clonotype has at least ten counts. The chain is built from TRBV2 and TRBJ2-7, with D unclear. Germline CDR1 SNHLY, CDR2 FYNNEI. This CDR3 contains 12 residues. Trimming removed 8 bases at V and 6 bases at J, with 14 bases between. CDR3 nucleotides: TGTGCCAGCCAGACGTCCTGGGGCGAGCAGTACTTC. Its translation is CASQTSWGEQYF.

This clonotype was seen ten or more times. The chain carries TRBV28 and TRBJ2-7, with 12 bases matching TRBD1. In germline, CDR1 is MDHEN, CDR2 SYDVKM. This CDR3 contains 16 residues. The J segment lost 4 bases and the V segment lost 6 bases, leaving 10 bases of the junction unmatched. CDR3 residues: CASRSPGQGARYEQYF. As DNA, the CDR3 is TGTGCCAGCAGATCTCCGGGACAGGGGGCGAGGTACGAGCAGTACTTC.

This clonotype was counted many times. DNA for the CDR3: TGCGCCAGCAGCTCGGGACAGGGAAACGAGCAGTACTTC. It specifies CASSSGQGNEQYF. This chain joins TRBV5-1 and TRBJ2-7, with 9 bases aligning to TRBD1. V gave up 3 bases and J gave up 5 bases; unmatched junction bases: 3. CDR1 is SGHRS and CDR2 is YFSETQ in the germline V gene. The length of the CDR3 is 13 residues.

About this clonotype: A much larger clone differs from this one at a single base, so this may be a read error. This sequence joins TRBV6-5 and TRBJ2-7, with 7 bases lining up with TRBD1. Per the germline V gene, CDR1 is MNHEY and CDR2 is SVGAGI. The CDR3 covers 13 residues. Trimming took 1 base from V and 6 from J; bases not matched to a gene: 3. CDR3: CASSYFDRAEQYF. The CDR3 nucleotides are TGTGCCAGCAGTTACTTTGACAGGGCCGAGCAGTACTTC.

This clonotype has a count of ten or more. V usage is TRBV20-1 and J usage is TRBJ2-7; TRBD1 matches 7 bases. The V and J ends lost 2 bases and 3 bases, in that order; junction bases with no gene match: 4. In germline, CDR1 is DFQATT, CDR2 SNEGSKA (reference sequence). CDR3 size: 13 residues. This CDR3 is CSARNRGIYEQYF. DNA for the CDR3: TGCAGTGCTAGAAACAGGGGTATCTACGAGCAGTACTTC.

This clonotype was observed at least ten times. This chain joins TRBV20-1 and TRBJ2-7, with 8 positions matching TRBD2. V lost 5 bases, J lost 1 base, and 7 bases stayed unmatched. The CDR3 is 14 amino acids. Germline V CDR1 and CDR2: DFQATT, SNEGSKA (reference sequence). CDR3 in DNA: TGCAGTGCTTCTTTAGCGGGATGGTCCTACGAGCAGTACTTC. This gives the protein CSASLAGWSYEQYF.

In this sample, this clonotype turned up many times. The V call is TRBV24-1, the J call TRBJ2-7; D call uncertain. The germline CDR1 and CDR2 sequences are KGHDR and SFDVKD. This CDR3 has 14 residues. The V end lost 3 bases, the J end lost 5 bases, and 13 bases lay between the germline ends. In DNA, the CDR3 is TGTGCCACCAGTGATCCCGCCCTGGCCGACGAGCAGTACTTC. It specifies CATSDPALADEQYF.

The table lists this clonotype with many counts. The rearrangement uses TRBV30 and TRBJ1-2; D remains ambiguous. With 0 bases removed from V and 7 bases from J, the gap between germline ends came to 12 bases. CDR1 is GTSNPN and CDR2 is SVGIG in the germline V gene (reference sequence). The CDR3 consists of 13 residues. CDR3 in DNA: TGTGCCTGGAGTGTTCAGCCAAACATTGGCTACACCTTC. It is translated as CAWSVQPNIGYTF. Complete variable domain (other parts from reference TRBV30 and TRBJ1-2): SQTIHQWPATLVQPVGSPLSLECTVEGTSNPNLYWYRQAAGRGLQLLFYSVGIGQISSEVPQNLSASRPQDRQFILSSKKLLLSDSGFYLCAWSVQPNIGYTFGSGTRLTVV.

This clonotype came up many times. This chain links TRBV30 with TRBJ1-2; TRBD1 agrees at 9 bases. The CDR3 sequence is 12 residues long. Per germline, CDR1 GTSNPN and CDR2 SVGIG (reference sequence). The ends lost 5 bases at V and 8 bases at J; junction bases unmatched: 6. CDR3 DNA sequence: TGTGCCTGGTGGGGGACAGGGAAAGGCTACACCTTC. This codes for CAWWGTGKGYTF.

This clonotype has ten or more counts. The gene calls are TRBV28 and TRBJ1-5; D gene uncertain. The CDR3 consists of 15 residues. CDR1 and CDR2 (germline): MDHEN, SYDVKM. V lost 5 bases to trimming and J lost 1 base, with 12 bases between them. CDR3 in amino acids: CASSPGERSNQPQHF. The CDR3 DNA follows: TGTGCCAGCAGTCCCGGGGAACGGAGCAATCAGCCCCAGCATTTT.

The chain recombines TRBV3-1 with TRBJ2-5; D might be TRBD1 (6 bases). V gave up 6 bases and J gave up 7 bases, with 21 bases separating them. Germline V CDR1 and CDR2: LGHDT, YNNKEL (reference sequence). CDR3 length: 15 amino acids. The CDR3 here is CASSLIGTKASTQYF. DNA of the CDR3: TGTGCCAGCAGTTTAATCGGGACAAAAGCGTCGACCCAGTACTTC.

The rearrangement uses TRBV30 and TRBJ1-3; TRBD1 is a possible D gene (6 bases). V lost 2 bases and J lost 4, with 18 bases in between. Germline CDR1 reads GTSNPN; CDR2 reads SVGIG (reference sequence). The CDR3 contains 16 residues. CDR3 sequence reads: CAWSPGHPGAGNTIYF. CDR3 nucleotide sequence: TGTGCCTGGAGTCCGGGACATCCTGGCGCGGGAAACACCATATATTTT.

This clonotype was observed many times. The chain joins TRBV12-3 or TRBV12-4 to TRBJ2-5; perhaps TRBD2 as D (6 bases). This CDR3 is built from 14 residues. The V end was cut by 5 bases, the J end by 3 bases, with 13 bases between. This chain's CDR3 is CASSTPTREETQYF. The CDR3 DNA reads as TGTGCCAGCAGTACCCCGACTAGGGAAGAGACCCAGTACTTC.

This clonotype was recorded many times. The chain carries TRBV5-1 and TRBJ2-5, with D possibly being TRBD2 (6 bases). The CDR3 extends over 15 amino acids. Trimming stripped 0 bases from V and 4 bases from J, with 13 bases between. CDR1 is SGHRS and CDR2 is YFSETQ in the germline V gene. The CDR3 nucleotides are TGCGCCAGCAGCTTGGCCAAGGGAGGCCCAGAGACCCAGTACTTC. Amino acids: CASSLAKGGPETQYF.

V and J are TRBV27 and TRBJ2-7; 7 bases are a match to TRBD2. The J segment lost 2 bases and the V segment lost 6 bases, leaving 16 bases of the junction unmatched. This CDR3 spans 17 amino acids. CDR1 is MNHEY and CDR2 is SMNVEV in the germline V gene (reference sequence). CDR3 coding DNA: TGTGCCAGCAGCGGGCAAGGGATAGCGGGCGGGGCCTACGAGCAGTACTTC. Translating gives CASSGQGIAGGAYEQYF.

The genes are TRBV2 and TRBJ2-7; 9 positions agree with TRBD1. Germline CDR1 is SNHLY and CDR2 is FYNNEI. The CDR3 loop spans 16 amino acids. The V gene end was trimmed by 0 bases and the J gene end by 3 bases; junction bases not matched to a gene: 6. This CDR3 is CASSEALRTGDYEQYF. The CDR3 bases are TGTGCCAGCAGTGAAGCCCTCAGGACAGGGGACTACGAGCAGTACTTC.

This clonotype appeared once. A clone one base away is much larger, so this may be a read error. Lacking the conserved final phenylalanine or tryptophan, this CDR3 likely reflects a read error. The chain combines TRBV5-1 with TRBJ1-1; a possible D gene is TRBD1 (5 bases). CDR3 length equals 15 residues. Germline V gene data show CDR1 as SGHRS and CDR2 as YFSETQ. Trimming removed 3 bases from V and 5 bases from J, with 17 bases in between. This chain's CDR3 is CASSSTGGGITEAFS. CDR3 nucleotides: TGCGCCAGCAGCTCCACCGGGGGTGGGATTACTGAAGCTTTCTCT.

In this sample, this clonotype turned up a few times. This clone may be a read error of a much larger clone one base away. The chain has TRBV30 and TRBJ2-6, with 9 bases identical to TRBD2. Germline lookup yields CDR1 GTSNPN and CDR2 SVGIG (reference sequence). The CDR3 length is 19 residues. The CDR3 DNA follows: TGTGCCTGGAGTCAATATCGCTTGCGGGAGGGCCCTGGGGTCAACGTCCTGACTTTC. Translation gives CAWSQYRLREGPGVNVLTF.

This clonotype was seen ten or more times. This chain uses TRBV6-1 with TRBJ2-7; possible D gene TRBD1, 6 bases. Germline V gene data show CDR1 as MNHNS and CDR2 as SASEGT. The CDR3 is 14 residues long. V was shortened by 6 bases and J by 6 bases, with 18 bases between the two germline ends. The CDR3 here is CASRGATGMGEQYF. CDR3 bases: TGTGCCAGCAGGGGTGCTACAGGGATGGGCGAGCAGTACTTC.